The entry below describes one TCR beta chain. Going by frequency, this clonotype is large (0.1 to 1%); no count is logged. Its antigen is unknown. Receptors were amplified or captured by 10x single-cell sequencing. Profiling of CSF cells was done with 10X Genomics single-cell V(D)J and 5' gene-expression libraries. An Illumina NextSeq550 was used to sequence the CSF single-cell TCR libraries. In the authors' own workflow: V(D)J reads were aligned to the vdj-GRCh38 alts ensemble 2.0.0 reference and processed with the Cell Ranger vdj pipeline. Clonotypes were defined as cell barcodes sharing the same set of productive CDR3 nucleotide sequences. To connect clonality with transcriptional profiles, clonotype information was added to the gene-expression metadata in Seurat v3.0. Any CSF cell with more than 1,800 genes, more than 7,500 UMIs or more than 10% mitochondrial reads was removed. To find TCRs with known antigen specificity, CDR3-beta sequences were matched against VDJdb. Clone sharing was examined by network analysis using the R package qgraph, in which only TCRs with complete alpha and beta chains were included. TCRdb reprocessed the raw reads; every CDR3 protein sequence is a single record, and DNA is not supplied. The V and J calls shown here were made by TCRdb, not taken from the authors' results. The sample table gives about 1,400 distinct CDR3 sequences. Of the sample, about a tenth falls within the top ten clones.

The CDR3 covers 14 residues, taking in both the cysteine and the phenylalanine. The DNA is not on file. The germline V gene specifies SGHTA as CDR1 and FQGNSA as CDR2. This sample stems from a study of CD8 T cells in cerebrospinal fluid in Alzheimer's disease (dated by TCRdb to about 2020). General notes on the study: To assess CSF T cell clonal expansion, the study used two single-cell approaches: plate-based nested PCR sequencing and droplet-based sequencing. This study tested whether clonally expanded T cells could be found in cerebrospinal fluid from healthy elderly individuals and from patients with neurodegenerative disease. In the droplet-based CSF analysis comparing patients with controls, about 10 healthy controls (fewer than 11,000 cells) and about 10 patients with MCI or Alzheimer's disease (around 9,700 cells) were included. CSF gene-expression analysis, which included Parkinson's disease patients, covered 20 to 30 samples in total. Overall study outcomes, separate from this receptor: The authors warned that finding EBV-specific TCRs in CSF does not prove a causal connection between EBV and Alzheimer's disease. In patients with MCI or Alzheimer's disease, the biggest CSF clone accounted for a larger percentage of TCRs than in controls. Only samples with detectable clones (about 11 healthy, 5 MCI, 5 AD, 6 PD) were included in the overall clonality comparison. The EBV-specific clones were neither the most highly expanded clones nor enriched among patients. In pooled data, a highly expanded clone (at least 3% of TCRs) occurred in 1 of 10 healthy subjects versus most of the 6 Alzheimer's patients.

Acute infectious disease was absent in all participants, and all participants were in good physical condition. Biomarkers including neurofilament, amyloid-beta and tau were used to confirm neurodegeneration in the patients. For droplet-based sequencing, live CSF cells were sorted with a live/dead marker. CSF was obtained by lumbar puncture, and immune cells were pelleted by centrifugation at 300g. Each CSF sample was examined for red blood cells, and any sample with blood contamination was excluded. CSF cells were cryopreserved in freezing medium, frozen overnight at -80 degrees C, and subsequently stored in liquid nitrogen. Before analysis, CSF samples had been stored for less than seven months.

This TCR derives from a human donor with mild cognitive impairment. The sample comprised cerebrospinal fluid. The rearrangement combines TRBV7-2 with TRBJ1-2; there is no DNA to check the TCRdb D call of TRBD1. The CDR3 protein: CASSLDPGYYGYTF.